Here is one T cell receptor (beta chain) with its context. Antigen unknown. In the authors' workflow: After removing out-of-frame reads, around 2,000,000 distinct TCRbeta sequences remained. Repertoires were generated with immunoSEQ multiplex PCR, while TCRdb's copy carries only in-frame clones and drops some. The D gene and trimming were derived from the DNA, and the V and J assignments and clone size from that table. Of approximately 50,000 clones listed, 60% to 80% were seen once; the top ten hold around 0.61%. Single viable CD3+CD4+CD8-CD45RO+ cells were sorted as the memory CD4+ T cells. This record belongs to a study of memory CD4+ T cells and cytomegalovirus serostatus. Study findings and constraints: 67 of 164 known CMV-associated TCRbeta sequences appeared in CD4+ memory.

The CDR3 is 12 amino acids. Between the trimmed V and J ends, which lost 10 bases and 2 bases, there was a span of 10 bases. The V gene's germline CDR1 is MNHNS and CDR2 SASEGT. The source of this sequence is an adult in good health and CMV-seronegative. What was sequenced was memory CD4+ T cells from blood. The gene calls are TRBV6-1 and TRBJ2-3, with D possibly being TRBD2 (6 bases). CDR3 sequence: CATGSVTDTQYF. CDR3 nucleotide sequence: TGTGCCACCGGGAGTGTCACAGATACGCAGTATTTT.